A selection of T cell receptor beta chains follows, all from one sample in a study of shared clonotypes between healthy human individuals. Sequencing was performed with immunoSEQ multiplex PCR; in TCRdb, only in-frame clones are kept and a portion is missing. The table lists millions of clones, over 85% of them singletons. What was sequenced was naive CD4+ T cells sorted from blood. These receptors came from a man between 18 and 29 years old in good health. CDR3s include the opening cysteine and the closing phenylalanine or tryptophan. Fields, in order: clone size, V gene, D gene, J gene, CDR3 DNA, CDR3 protein. D genes are given only for firm matches. Clone size, where shown, is once, few, many, or a class for clones that have expanded.

>NA|TRBV6-4|NA|TRBJ1-5
TGTGCCAGCAGCCGGGACGGTGATTACAATCAGCCCCAGCATTTT
CASSRDGDYNQPQHF
>few|TRBV30|NA|TRBJ1-2
TGTGCCTGCCACGGGGCCCTCCTGGGCTACACCTTC
CACHGALLGYTF
>NA|TRBV18|NA|TRBJ2-1
TGTGCCAGCTCACCATGGGGGAACCAGCAGTTCTTC
CASSPWGNQQFF
>NA|TRBV7-9|NA|TRBJ2-7
TGTGCCAGCAGCTTGGCCAGGGCTACCTCCTACGAGCAGTACTTC
CASSLARATSYEQYF
>NA|TRBV7-9|NA|TRBJ1-4
TGTGCCAGCAGCACACTCGGCTCCGGGGGGTATAATGAAAAACTGTTTTTT
CASSTLGSGGYNEKLFF
>once|TRBV10-3|TRBD2|TRBJ2-3
TGTGCCATCAGTGGGCGGGAGGGAACAGATACGCAGTATTTT
CAISGREGTDTQYF
>NA|TRBV25-1|NA|TRBJ1-3
TGTGCCAGCAGCAATGGGGGGGACTCTGGAAACACCATATATTTT
CASSNGGDSGNTIYF
>NA|TRBV18|NA|TRBJ2-7
TGTGCCAGCTCAGAATACAGAGGATACGAGCAGTACTTC
CASSEYRGYEQYF
>NA|TRBV28|NA|TRBJ1-5
TGTGCCAGCACCACGCGGGGTCAGCCCCAGCATTTT
CASTTRGQPQHF
>NA|TRBV5-1|NA|TRBJ2-7
TGCGCCAGCAGCTCAAGGACAGAGTACGAGCAGTACTTC
CASSSRTEYEQYF